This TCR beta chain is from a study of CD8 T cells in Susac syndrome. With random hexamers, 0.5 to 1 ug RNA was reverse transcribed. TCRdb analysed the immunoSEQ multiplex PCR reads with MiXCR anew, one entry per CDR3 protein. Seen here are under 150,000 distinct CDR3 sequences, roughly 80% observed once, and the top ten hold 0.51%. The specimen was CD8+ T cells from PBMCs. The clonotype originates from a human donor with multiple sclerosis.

In DNA, the CDR3 is TGTGCCAGTATCCCGGGGGATGAAGCTTTCTTT. This encodes CASIPGDEAFF. J is TRBJ1-1 and V is TRBV2, with TRBD1 as a possible D gene (5 bases). Trimming shortened V by 9 bases and J by 7 bases, and 12 bases separated the two germline ends. CDR1 is SNHLY and CDR2 is FYNNEI in the germline V gene. The CDR3 has 11 amino acids. The whole variable domain, filled in from reference TRBV2 and TRBJ1-1, reads EPEVTQTPSHQVTQMGQEVILRCVPISNHLYFYWYRQILGQKVEFLVSFYNNEISEKSEIFDDQFSVERPDGSNFTLKIRSTKLEDSAMYFCASIPGDEAFFGQGTRLTVV.